Sequencing of this T cell receptor (beta chain) was carried out in a study of shared T cell receptors in the human thymus. Germline values: CDR1 LNHDA, CDR2 SQIVND (reference sequence). The V segment lost 7 bases and the J segment 3 bases; nucleotides outside the gene matches: 12. This CDR3 has 15 residues. In this sample, this clone turned up a few times. The method was immunoSEQ multiplex PCR; TCRdb's version includes in-frame clones alone and lacks a portion of them. The sample lists fewer than 700,000 clones, 85% to 90% seen once, with 0.008% to 0.011% in the top ten. These data also formed part of another study, on human thymus T cells. That publication notes: Corrective surgery for congenital heart defects was being performed on the healthy Finnish infants who were the donors. Thymic material originated from resections removed in the course of corrective heart surgery. Both thymic and peripheral blood repertoires showed apparently biased V and J usage. Related work found strong thymic repertoire overlap between unrelated individuals.

The specimen was thymocytes. This receptor was taken from a boy younger than two with a congenital heart defect. The chain links TRBV19 to TRBJ2-7; 7 bases map to TRBD2. The CDR3 protein is CASTPGGTRNYEQYF. CDR3 nucleotides: TGTGCCAGTACCCCCGGGGGGACTCGAAACTACGAGCAGTACTTC.